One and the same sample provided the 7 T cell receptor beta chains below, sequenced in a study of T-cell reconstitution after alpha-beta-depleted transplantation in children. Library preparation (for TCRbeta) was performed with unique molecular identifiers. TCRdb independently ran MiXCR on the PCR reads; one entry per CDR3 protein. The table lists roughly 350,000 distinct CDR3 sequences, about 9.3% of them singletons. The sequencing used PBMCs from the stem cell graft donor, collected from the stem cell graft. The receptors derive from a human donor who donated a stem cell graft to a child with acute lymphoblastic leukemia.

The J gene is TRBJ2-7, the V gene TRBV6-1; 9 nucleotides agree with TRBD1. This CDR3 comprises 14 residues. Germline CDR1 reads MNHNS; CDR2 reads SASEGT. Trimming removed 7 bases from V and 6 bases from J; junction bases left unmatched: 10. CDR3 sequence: CASTDTRDRVEQYF. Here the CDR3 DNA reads TGTGCCAGCACTGATACTCGGGACAGGGTCGAGCAGTACTTC.

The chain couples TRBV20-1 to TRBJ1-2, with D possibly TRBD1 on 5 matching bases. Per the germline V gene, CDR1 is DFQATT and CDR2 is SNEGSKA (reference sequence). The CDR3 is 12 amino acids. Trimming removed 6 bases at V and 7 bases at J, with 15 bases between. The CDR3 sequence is CSAGKGTGGYTF. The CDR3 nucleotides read TGCAGTGCCGGGAAGGGGACTGGTGGCTACACCTTC.

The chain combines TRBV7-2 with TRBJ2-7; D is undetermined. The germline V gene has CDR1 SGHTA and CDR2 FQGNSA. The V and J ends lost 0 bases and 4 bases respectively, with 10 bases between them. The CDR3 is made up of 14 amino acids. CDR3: CASSLAVGQYEQYF. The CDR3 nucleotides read TGTGCCAGCAGCTTAGCAGTGGGCCAATACGAGCAGTACTTC.

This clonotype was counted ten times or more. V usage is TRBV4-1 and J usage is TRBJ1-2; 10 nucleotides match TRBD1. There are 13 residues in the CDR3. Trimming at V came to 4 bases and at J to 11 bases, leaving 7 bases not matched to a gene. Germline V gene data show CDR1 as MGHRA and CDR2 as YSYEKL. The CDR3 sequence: CASSLLGDRGYTF. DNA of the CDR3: TGCGCCAGCAGCCTTTTAGGGGACAGGGGATACACCTTC.

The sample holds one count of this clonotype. The CDR3 nucleotides are TGCAGCGTTGCAGTCCCGGACAATGAGCAGTTCTTC. Its protein product is CSVAVPDNEQFF. This chain joins TRBV29-1 and TRBJ2-1; D gene uncertain. This CDR3 contains 12 residues. The V gene lost 4 bases and the J gene lost 5 bases, with 9 bases spanning the gap. Germline CDR1 reads SQVTM; CDR2 reads ANQGSEA.

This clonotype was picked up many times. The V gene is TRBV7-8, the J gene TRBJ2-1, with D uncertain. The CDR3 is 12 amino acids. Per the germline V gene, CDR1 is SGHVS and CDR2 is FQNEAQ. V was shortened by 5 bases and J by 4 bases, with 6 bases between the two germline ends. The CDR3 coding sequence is TGTGCCAGCAGCACCCTTTACAATGAGCAGTTCTTC. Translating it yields CASSTLYNEQFF.

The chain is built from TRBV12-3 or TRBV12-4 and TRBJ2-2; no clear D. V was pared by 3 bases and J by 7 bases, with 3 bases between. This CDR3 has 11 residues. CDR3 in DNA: TGTGCCAGCAGTTTTGTCGGGGAGCTGTTTTTT. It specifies CASSFVGELFF.